The rows below give T cell receptor beta chains drawn from one sample of a study of blood T cell repertoires in COVID-19. The repertoire was sequenced with immunoSEQ multiplex PCR; TCRdb's copy has only in-frame clones and lacks some. The sample records more than 150,000 clones, around 90% being singletons. The sample was peripheral blood. These receptors came from a middle-aged man with acute or convalescent COVID-19. The CDR3 runs from the conserved cysteine through the conserved F or W. The order of the fields is D gene, J gene, V gene, clone size, CDR3 DNA, CDR3 protein. D genes are given only for firm matches. Clone size is given for some rows only: seen once, a few or many times, or a class if the clone is expanded.

>TRBD1|TRBJ2-1|TRBV28|NA
TGTGCCAGCAGGTCGTCACAGGGGGCTTGCTTCTTC
CASRSSQGACFF
>NA|TRBJ1-1|TRBV5-6|once
TGTGCCAGCCATGGTAGCGGGAACACTGAAGCTTTCTTT
CASHGSGNTEAFF
>TRBD1|TRBJ1-2|TRBV25-1|NA
TGTGCCAGCGTTTCAAACCGACAGGGAGCTCATGGCTACACCTTC
CASVSNRQGAHGYTF
>NA|TRBJ2-1|TRBV18|once
TGTGCCAGCTCAGCGAGGCAGTCAGCATACAATGAGCAGTTCTTC
CASSARQSAYNEQFF
>TRBD2|TRBJ2-5|TRBV28|NA
TGTGCCGGAAGTATGGGAATCGGGGGGGGTTTGGAGACCCAGTACTTC
CAGSMGIGGGLETQYF
>NA|TRBJ2-7|TRBV6-2/TRBV6-3|NA
TGTGCCAGCAGTTACTTCAACAGGGAGTTGAACGAGCAGTACTTC
CASSYFNRELNEQYF
>NA|TRBJ1-1|TRBV30|NA
TGTGCCTGGAGTTACCTAACTGTGAACACTGAAGCTTTCTTT
CAWSYLTVNTEAFF
>TRBD2|TRBJ2-1|TRBV10-1|NA
TGCGCCAGCAGTGGACTAGCGGGGGGCTCCTACAATGAGCAGTTCTTC
CASSGLAGGSYNEQFF
>TRBD1|TRBJ1-6|TRBV24-1|few
TGTGCCACCAGTGATCTTAGACAGGGGGATAATTCACCCCTCCACTTT
CATSDLRQGDNSPLHF
>TRBD2|TRBJ2-1|TRBV6-4|NA
TGTGCCAGCAGTCCAGCGGGGGGGGTTTACAATGAGCAGTTCTTC
CASSPAGGVYNEQFF
>TRBD1|TRBJ1-4|TRBV29-1|NA
TGCAGCGTTTCTAGGACAGGGAATGAAAAACTGTTTTTT
CSVSRTGNEKLFF
>TRBD2|TRBJ2-2|TRBV7-8|once
TGTGCCAGCAGCTTAGCGGCGGGGGGGAACACCGGGGAGCTGTTTTTT
CASSLAAGGNTGELFF
>TRBD1|TRBJ2-3|TRBV4-2|NA
TGTGCCAGCAGCCACCCCGGGACAGGGGACTCCGATACGCAGTATTTT
CASSHPGTGDSDTQYF
>NA|TRBJ1-6|TRBV10-3|NA
TGTGCCATCGTGGCCCACGGGTTCTATAATTCACCCCTCCACTTT
CAIVAHGFYNSPLHF
>NA|TRBJ2-3|TRBV2|NA
TGTGCCAGCAGTCCGACTAGAGTAGCCACAGATACGCAGTATTTT
CASSPTRVATDTQYF
>NA|TRBJ2-1|TRBV13|NA
TGTGCCAGCAGCTTAAGGGGTAATGAGCAGTTCTTC
CASSLRGNEQFF
>NA|TRBJ1-1|TRBV18|NA
TGTGCCAGCCGGGAGGGGCGCCGGCGGGGCACTGAAGCTTTCTTT
CASREGRRRGTEAFF
>TRBD1|TRBJ1-1|TRBV7-2|few
TGTGCCAGCAGCCCAACGATCCGGGACAGGGCGAACACTGAAGCTTTCTTT
CASSPTIRDRANTEAFF
>TRBD1|TRBJ1-3|TRBV7-9|NA
TGTGCCAGCAGCCACACAGGGGGCACTACTGGAAACACCATATATTTT
CASSHTGGTTGNTIYF
>TRBD1|TRBJ1-3|TRBV24-1|NA
TGTGCCACCAGTGATAGCCGGGACAGGCTTTTCCATTCCTCTGGAAACACCATATATTTT
CATSDSRDRLFHSSGNTIYF
>TRBD1|TRBJ1-5|TRBV5-8|NA
TGTGCCAGCAGCTATCGGACAGGGAATCAGCCCCAGCATTTT
CASSYRTGNQPQHF
>TRBD1|TRBJ1-3|TRBV5-1|NA
TGCGCCAGCAGTACAGGGGATAGAAACACCATATATTTT
CASSTGDRNTIYF
>TRBD1|TRBJ1-6|TRBV19|NA
TGTGCCAGTAGCACTAAACCGGGACAGGGATTTTCACCCCTCCACTTT
CASSTKPGQGFSPLHF
>TRBD1|TRBJ1-3|TRBV6-1|NA
TGTGCCAGCAGTGAAGCCGCAGGGGGCACTGGAAACACCATATATTTT
CASSEAAGGTGNTIYF